Shown below are 29 T cell receptor beta chains from a single sample sequenced in a study of technical replicates of blood from a handful of donors. Assay: immunoSEQ multiplex PCR; the TCRdb copy retains only in-frame clones and omits some. The sample has about 84,000 clones; approximately 97% are singletons. The sequencing sample was made of T cells isolated from PBMCs. The origin of the receptors is a human donor in good health.

This chain joins TRBV7-8 and TRBJ2-5, with TRBD2 matching over 8 bases. J gave up 5 bases and V 5 bases, and 10 bases lay outside the gene matches. Germline V gene lookup returns CDR1 SGHVS and CDR2 FQNEAQ. The length of the CDR3 is 15 residues. CDR3 residues: CASSTRAGAVETQYF. Here the CDR3 DNA reads TGTGCCAGCAGCACTCGAGCGGGAGCTGTGGAGACCCAGTACTTC.

J is TRBJ1-1 and V is TRBV7-9, with a possible D match to TRBD1 (5 bases). This CDR3 region has 15 residues. The germline CDR1 and CDR2 sequences are SEHNR and FQNEAQ (reference sequence). The V end lost 4 bases, the J end lost 1 base, and 13 bases lay between the germline ends. CDR3 residues: CASSSRTPTNTEAFF. CDR3 nucleotide sequence: TGTGCCAGCAGCTCGAGGACACCGACGAACACTGAAGCTTTCTTT.

V is TRBV6-1 and J is TRBJ2-7; D is undetermined. Germline assignment: CDR1 MNHNS and CDR2 SASEGT. This CDR3 comprises 10 residues. Trimming took 6 bases from V and 3 from J, leaving 3 bases between them. CDR3 protein: CASRYYEQYF. CDR3 DNA sequence: TGTGCCAGCAGATACTACGAGCAGTACTTC.

J is TRBJ2-2 and V is TRBV7-6; a possible D gene is TRBD2 (6 bases). The germline gives CDR1 SGHVS, CDR2 FNYEAQ. Trimming removed 5 bases at V and 6 bases at J, with 25 bases between. The CDR3 loop spans 18 amino acids. CDR3 in amino acids: CASSQDGRTSRGAGELFF. In DNA form, the CDR3 reads TGTGCCAGCAGCCAAGATGGGAGGACCTCCAGAGGAGCCGGGGAGCTGTTTTTT.

The J gene is TRBJ2-3, the V gene TRBV2, with D maybe TRBD2 (6 bases). Per the germline V gene, CDR1 is SNHLY and CDR2 is FYNNEI. Trimming stripped 8 bases from V and 2 bases from J, with 17 bases between. The CDR3 runs to 15 residues. CDR3 sequence: CASWEVLGNTDTQYF. The CDR3, as DNA: TGTGCCAGCTGGGAGGTATTGGGTAACACAGATACGCAGTATTTT.

The chain recombines TRBV7-9 with TRBJ1-2, with TRBD1 identical over 10 bases. J gave up 7 bases and V 3 bases, and 5 bases lay outside the gene matches. The CDR3 has 14 residues. Germline CDR1 is SEHNR and CDR2 is FQNEAQ (reference sequence). The CDR3 protein is CASSLGTGEFGYTF. As DNA, the CDR3 is TGTGCCAGCAGCTTGGGGACAGGGGAATTTGGCTACACCTTC.

This clone was recorded only once. The chain carries TRBV27 and TRBJ2-1; 10 bases agree with TRBD1. The germline gives CDR1 MNHEY, CDR2 SMNVEV (reference sequence). V shed 6 bases, J shed 4 bases, and the junction held 6 bases outside the gene matches. This CDR3 is 15 amino acids long. CDR3 coding DNA: TGTGCCAGCAGCCCGGACAGGGGGAAGTACAATGAGCAGTTCTTC. Protein product: CASSPDRGKYNEQFF.

The chain combines TRBV7-9 with TRBJ1-1; the D gene is possibly TRBD1 (5 bases). Germline V CDR1 and CDR2: SEHNR, FQNEAQ (reference sequence). Trimming took 2 bases from V and 2 from J, leaving 12 bases between them. This CDR3 comprises 15 residues. This CDR3 reads CASSLRQGSNTEAFF. In DNA form, the CDR3 reads TGTGCCAGCAGCTTACGGCAGGGCAGTAACACTGAAGCTTTCTTT. The complete variable domain, with remaining parts taken from reference TRBV7-9 and TRBJ1-1, reads DTGVSQNPRHKITKRGQNVTFRCDPISEHNRLYWYRQTLGQGPEFLTYFQNEAQLEKSRLLSDRFSAERPKGSFSTLEIQRTEQGDSAMYLCASSLRQGSNTEAFFGQGTRLTVV.

The chain links TRBV29-1 to TRBJ2-1; 11 nucleotides align to TRBD2. The CDR3 is 16 amino acids. The V and J ends lost 5 bases and 9 bases, in that order; junction bases with no gene match: 15. CDR1 SQVTM and CDR2 ANQGSEA come from the germline V gene. In DNA, the CDR3 is TGCAGCGTTTCGGGGCGGCTAGCGGGAGGAAGGGGTGAGCAGTTCTTC. Translated: CSVSGRLAGGRGEQFF.

V is TRBV9 and J is TRBJ2-7; D is undetermined. CDR3 length equals 14 residues. V gave up 0 bases and J gave up 2 bases, with 9 bases separating them. Germline values: CDR1 SGDLS, CDR2 YYNGEE. The CDR3 DNA reads as TGTGCCAGCAGCGTAGCCGGCGGCACCTACGAGCAGTACTTC. This codes for CASSVAGGTYEQYF. Full variable domain (remainder filled in from reference TRBV9 and TRBJ2-7): DSGVTQTPKHLITATGQRVTLRCSPRSGDLSVYWYQQSLDQGLQFLIQYYNGEERAKGNILERFSAQQFPDLHSELNLSSLELGDSALYFCASSVAGGTYEQYFGPGTRLTVT.

The chain is built from TRBV2 and TRBJ1-2; unclear D gene. Trimming shortened V by 7 bases and J by 4 bases, and 25 bases separated the two germline ends. The CDR3 consists of 17 residues. Per the germline V gene, CDR1 is SNHLY and CDR2 is FYNNEI. The CDR3 DNA is TGTGCCAGCATTCGGGAGGCAGCGGGCCTAACTGCCTATGGCTACACCTTC. Residues: CASIREAAGLTAYGYTF.

This chain joins TRBV5-1 and TRBJ2-3, with D unresolved. Germline V gene sequence: CDR1 SGHRS, CDR2 YFSETQ. This CDR3 has 15 residues. V was shortened by 0 bases and J by 0 bases, with 8 bases between the two germline ends. CDR3 residues: CASSLGEYSTDTQYF. DNA for the CDR3: TGCGCCAGCAGCTTGGGAGAGTATAGCACAGATACGCAGTATTTT.

This clone was counted a single time. V is TRBV7-9 and J is TRBJ2-1, with 12 bases that match TRBD2. CDR1 is SEHNR, CDR2 FQNEAQ, per germline (reference sequence). Germline trimming cut 11 bases from V and 5 bases from J; bases unmatched to any gene: 4. This CDR3 spans 13 amino acids. The CDR3 DNA follows: TGTGCCGCTGGACTAGCGGGGAACAATGAGCAGTTCTTC. Its protein is CAAGLAGNNEQFF.

This clone appeared once. The chain couples TRBV5-1 to TRBJ2-5; 10 bases map to TRBD1. V lost 3 bases, J lost 3 bases, and 20 bases stayed unmatched. This CDR3 has 20 residues. In germline, CDR1 is SGHRS, CDR2 YFSETQ. The CDR3 DNA is TGCGCCAGCAGCTCAGTATGGCGGGACAGGGGTCCGTTAACTAAAGAGACCCAGTACTTC. As protein: CASSSVWRDRGPLTKETQYF.

The rearrangement uses TRBV5-1 and TRBJ1-1, with D hard to call. CDR1 and CDR2 from the germline V gene are SGHRS and YFSETQ. The CDR3 is 16 amino acids. Trimming took 2 bases from V and 5 from J, leaving 19 bases between them. The DNA of the CDR3 is TGCGCCAGCAGCTTTTCTCAGAATGTCGTGAGGACTGAAGCTTTCTTT. This codes for CASSFSQNVVRTEAFF.

This chain links TRBV4-1 with TRBJ2-7; 14 bases match TRBD2. Unmatched junction bases numbered 4, after V lost 4 bases and J lost 5 bases. Per germline, CDR1 MGHRA and CDR2 YSYEKL. This CDR3 has 15 amino acids. The CDR3 nucleotides are TGCGCCAGCAGCCTGGGGACTAGCGGGAGCGACGAGCAGTACTTC. Translation: CASSLGTSGSDEQYF.

The rearrangement links TRBV19 to TRBJ2-5; no firm D call. Per the germline V gene, CDR1 is LNHDA and CDR2 is SQIVND (reference sequence). Trimming stripped 0 bases from V and 1 base from J, with 9 bases between. The CDR3 extends over 15 amino acids. In DNA form, the CDR3 reads TGTGCCAGTAGTATAGACCGAGCGACCCAAGAGACCCAGTACTTC. Residues: CASSIDRATQETQYF.

This chain links TRBV7-3 with TRBJ2-1; 10 bases are a match to TRBD1. The CDR3 consists of 16 residues. The germline gives CDR1 SGHTA, CDR2 FQGTGA. The junction had 7 bases not matched to a gene; V was cut back by 5 bases and J by 3 bases. The CDR3: CASSLPGQGRYNEQFF. CDR3 in DNA: TGTGCCAGCAGCCTCCCGGGACAGGGGCGCTACAATGAGCAGTTCTTC. Together with reference TRBV7-3 and TRBJ2-1, the CDR3 gives the full variable domain: GAGVSQTPSNKVTEKGKYVELRCDPISGHTALYWYRQSLGQGPEFLIYFQGTGAADDSGLPNDRFFAVRPEGSVSTLKIQRTERGDSAVYLCASSLPGQGRYNEQFFGPGTRLTVL.

The chain employs TRBV9 and TRBJ2-7; D might be TRBD2 (7 bases). The germline CDR1 and CDR2 sequences are SGDLS and YYNGEE. The CDR3 is made up of 14 amino acids. V lost 0 bases, J lost 5 bases, and 12 bases lay in between. Here the CDR3 DNA reads TGTGCCAGCAGCGTAGGGGGGGGGCAGGACGAGCAGTACTTC. It encodes CASSVGGGQDEQYF.

This chain uses TRBV29-1 with TRBJ1-3, with 7 bases lining up with TRBD1. V lost 6 bases and J lost 4; bases outside the gene matches: 0. CDR3 length: 11 residues. The germline gives CDR1 SQVTM, CDR2 ANQGSEA. The CDR3 loop is CSVGQGNTIYF. The CDR3 region has the DNA TGCAGCGTGGGACAGGGAAACACCATATATTTT. The full variable domain, rest sourced from reference TRBV29-1 and TRBJ1-3, is SAVISQKPSRDICQRGTSLTIQCQVDSQVTMMFWYRQQPGQSLTLIATANQGSEATYESGFVIDKFPISRPNLTFSTLTVSNMSPEDSSIYLCSVGQGNTIYFGEGSWLTVV.

The chain uses TRBV10-3 and TRBJ1-2; 8 positions match TRBD1. Per germline, CDR1 ENHRY and CDR2 SYGVKD. The CDR3 length is 13 residues. Trimming took 4 bases from V and 7 from J; bases not matched to a gene: 5. CDR3 protein: CAISVAGGGGYTF. In DNA, the CDR3 is TGTGCCATCAGTGTGGCAGGGGGCGGTGGCTACACCTTC.

The rearrangement uses TRBV28 and TRBJ2-7, with unresolved D. Trimming took off 8 bases at V and 3 bases at J, with 8 bases between the two ends. The CDR3 spans 11 residues. CDR1 MDHEN and CDR2 SYDVKM come from the germline V gene. The CDR3 reads CASEQDYEQYF. CDR3 DNA: TGTGCCAGCGAACAAGACTACGAGCAGTACTTC.

The chain couples TRBV9 to TRBJ1-4; 9 bases fit TRBD1. With V trimmed by 5 bases and J by 3 bases, 11 bases remained unmatched. The CDR3 is 17 amino acids. Germline V gene data show CDR1 as SGDLS and CDR2 as YYNGEE. CDR3 DNA: TGTGCCAGCAGGGCCGGGACAGGGATGTGGTCTAATGAAAAACTGTTTTTT. This codes for CASRAGTGMWSNEKLFF.

The V call is TRBV30, the J call TRBJ1-5; D gene unclear. Deletions cut 5 bases from V and 4 bases from J, with 12 bases between. Germline loops: CDR1 GTSNPN, CDR2 SVGIG (reference sequence). CDR3 length: 13 residues. For the CDR3, the DNA is TGTGCCTGGCAGACCGCGGGAAATCAGCCCCAGCATTTT. This encodes CAWQTAGNQPQHF.

The genes are TRBV6-6 and TRBJ1-3; 7 bases are shared with TRBD1. V was clipped by 6 bases and J by 4 bases; unmatched bases: 9. The CDR3 spans 15 residues. The germline CDR1 and CDR2 sequences are MNHNY and SVGAGI (reference sequence). CDR3 loop: CASSSRGTAGNTIYF. The CDR3 bases are TGTGCCAGCAGCTCCCGCGGGACAGCCGGAAACACCATATATTTT.

V gene TRBV28 combines with J gene TRBJ2-3; TRBD2 matches 9 bases. Germline trimming cut 5 bases from V and 5 bases from J; bases unmatched to any gene: 8. Germline V lookup: CDR1 MDHEN, CDR2 SYDVKM. The CDR3 runs to 15 residues. This chain's CDR3 is CASSTTGLAKDTQYF. DNA for the CDR3: TGTGCCAGCAGTACAACGGGACTAGCCAAAGATACGCAGTATTTT.

The rearrangement links TRBV23-1 to TRBJ2-7, with D possibly matching TRBD1 (6 bases). TRBV23-1 is classed as an ORF, of uncertain function. Deletions cut 0 bases from V and 4 bases from J, with 28 bases between. The CDR3 has 20 residues. CDR3 DNA: TGCGCCAGCAGTCAATCCTTTATTGCCCGGGACAATCGACCCTCTTACGAGCAGTACTTC. This codes for CASSQSFIARDNRPSYEQYF.

The chain is built from TRBV27 and TRBJ2-5; TRBD2 matches 10 bases. The CDR3 runs to 22 residues. CDR1 and CDR2 from the germline V gene are MNHEY and SMNVEV (reference sequence). Trimming at V came to 0 bases and at J to 5 bases, leaving 24 bases not matched to a gene. As DNA, the CDR3 is TGTGCCAGCAGTTTATCCACAGTCAAGGGGCTAGCGGGAGTTCGGGAGCGGGAGACCCAGTACTTC. Translation gives CASSLSTVKGLAGVRERETQYF.

V is TRBV2 and J is TRBJ1-6; D gene uncertain. Germline-derived CDR1 and CDR2 are SNHLY and FYNNEI. The CDR3 is 16 amino acids. V lost 5 bases, J lost 5 bases, and 16 bases lay in between. CDR3: CASSSERRVDNSPLHF. DNA of the CDR3: TGTGCCAGCAGTTCGGAGCGACGGGTCGATAATTCACCCCTCCACTTT.